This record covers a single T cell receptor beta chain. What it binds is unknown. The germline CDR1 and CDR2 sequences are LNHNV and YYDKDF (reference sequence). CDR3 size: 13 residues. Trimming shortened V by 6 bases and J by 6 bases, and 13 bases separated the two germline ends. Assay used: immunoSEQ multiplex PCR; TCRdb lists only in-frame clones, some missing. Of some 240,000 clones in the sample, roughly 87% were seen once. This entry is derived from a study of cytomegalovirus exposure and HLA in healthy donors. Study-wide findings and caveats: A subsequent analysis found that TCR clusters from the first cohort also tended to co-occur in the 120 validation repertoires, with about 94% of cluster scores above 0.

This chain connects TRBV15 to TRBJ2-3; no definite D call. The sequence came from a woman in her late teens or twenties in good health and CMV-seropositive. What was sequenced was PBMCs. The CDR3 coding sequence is TGTGCCACCAGTCCCCCAGGCAGGGATACGCAGTATTTT. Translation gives CATSPPGRDTQYF.